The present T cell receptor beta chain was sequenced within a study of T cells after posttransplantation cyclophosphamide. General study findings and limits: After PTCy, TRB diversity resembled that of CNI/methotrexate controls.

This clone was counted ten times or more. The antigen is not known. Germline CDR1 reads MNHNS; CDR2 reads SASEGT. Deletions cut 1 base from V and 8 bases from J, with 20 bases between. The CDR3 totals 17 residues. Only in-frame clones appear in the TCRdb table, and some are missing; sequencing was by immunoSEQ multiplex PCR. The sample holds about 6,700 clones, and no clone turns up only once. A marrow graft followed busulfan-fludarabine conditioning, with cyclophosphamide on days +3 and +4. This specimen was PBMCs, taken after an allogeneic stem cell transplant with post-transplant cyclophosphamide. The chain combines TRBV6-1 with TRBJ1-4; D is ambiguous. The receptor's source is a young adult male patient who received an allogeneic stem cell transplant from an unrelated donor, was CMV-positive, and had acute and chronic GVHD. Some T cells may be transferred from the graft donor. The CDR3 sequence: CASSEDGGRDEWEKLFF. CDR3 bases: TGTGCCAGCAGTGAAGATGGTGGGCGAGATGAATGGGAAAAACTGTTTTTT.